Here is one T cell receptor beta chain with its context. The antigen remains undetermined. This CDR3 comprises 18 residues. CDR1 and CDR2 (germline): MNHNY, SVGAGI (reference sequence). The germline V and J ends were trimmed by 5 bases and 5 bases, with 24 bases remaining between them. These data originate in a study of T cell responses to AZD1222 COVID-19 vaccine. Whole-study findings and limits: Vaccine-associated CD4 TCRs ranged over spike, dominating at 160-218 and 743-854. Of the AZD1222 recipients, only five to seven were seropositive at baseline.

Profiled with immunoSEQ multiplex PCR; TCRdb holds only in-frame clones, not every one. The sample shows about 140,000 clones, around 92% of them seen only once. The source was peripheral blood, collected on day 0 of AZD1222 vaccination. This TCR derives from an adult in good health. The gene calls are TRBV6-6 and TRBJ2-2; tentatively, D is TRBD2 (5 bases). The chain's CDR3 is CASSPKTPGTLFTGELFF. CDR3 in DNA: TGTGCCAGCAGTCCCAAAACGCCGGGAACCCTGTTTACCGGGGAGCTGTTTTTT.